The text below deals with one T cell receptor beta chain. Germline lookup yields CDR1 MNHEY and CDR2 SVGAGI. Trimming removed 2 bases from V and 0 bases from J, with 7 bases in between. The CDR3 is made up of 14 amino acids. This specimen belongs to a study of blood T cell repertoires in COVID-19. The Seattle patients joined while their infection was active and were tracked longitudinally afterward. Produced via immunoSEQ multiplex PCR; TCRdb's table is partial and in-frame only. This sample has 150,000 to 200,000 clones, with over 85% found just once. J is TRBJ1-2 and V is TRBV6-5; D unclear. This sequence was found in a woman aged 55-69 years with COVID-19, enrolled during active disease. The source material was peripheral blood. The CDR3 loop reads CASSYGSANYGYTF. The CDR3 coding sequence is TGTGCCAGCAGTTACGGGAGTGCTAACTATGGCTACACCTTC.